The 2 T cell receptor beta chains presented below share a single source sample, sequenced in a study of blood T cell repertoires in COVID-19. The method was immunoSEQ multiplex PCR; TCRdb's version includes in-frame clones alone and lacks a portion of them. The table records some 140,000 clones, less than 80% of them present only once. The sample was peripheral blood. Receptor source: a man aged 55 to 70 with acute or convalescent COVID-19.

This clone came up once. The chain has TRBV18 and TRBJ1-1, with 8 positions matching TRBD1. This CDR3 comprises 14 residues. V shed 3 bases, J shed 3 bases, and the junction held 3 bases outside the gene matches. The germline V gene encodes CDR1 KGHSH and CDR2 LQKENI. The CDR3 DNA reads TGTGCCAGCTCACCGACGACAGGGGACACTGAAGCTTTCTTT. This translates into CASSPTTGDTEAFF.

The V and J genes are TRBV9 and TRBJ2-1, with TRBD1 matching 9 bases. The CDR3 runs to 16 residues. Per the germline V gene, CDR1 is SGDLS and CDR2 is YYNGEE. After removal of 3 bases from V and 8 bases from J, the junction contained 12 bases not matched to a gene. The CDR3 sequence is CASSDASGTGSDEQFF. CDR3 DNA: TGTGCCAGCAGCGACGCATCCGGGACAGGGTCCGATGAGCAGTTCTTC.